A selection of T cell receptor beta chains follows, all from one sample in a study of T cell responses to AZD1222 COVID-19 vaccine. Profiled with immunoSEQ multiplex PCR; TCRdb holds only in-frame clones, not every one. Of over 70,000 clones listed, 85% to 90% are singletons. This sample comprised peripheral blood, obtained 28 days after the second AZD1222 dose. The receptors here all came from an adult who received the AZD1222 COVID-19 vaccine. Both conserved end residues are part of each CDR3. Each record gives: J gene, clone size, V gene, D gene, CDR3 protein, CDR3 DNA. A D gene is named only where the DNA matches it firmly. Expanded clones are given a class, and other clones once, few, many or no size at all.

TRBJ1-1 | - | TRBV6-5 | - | CASSYGTTEAFF | TGTGCCAGCAGTTACGGGACCACTGAAGCTTTCTTT
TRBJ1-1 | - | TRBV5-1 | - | CASMGGTEAFF | TGCGCCAGCATGGGGGGCACTGAAGCTTTCTTT
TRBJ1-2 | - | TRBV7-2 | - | CASSLARGLGGYTF | TGTGCCAGCAGCTTAGCCAGGGGTCTGGGTGGCTACACCTTC
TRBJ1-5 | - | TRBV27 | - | CASSYWRGQPQHF | TGTGCCAGCAGTTATTGGCGGGGTCAGCCCCAGCATTTT
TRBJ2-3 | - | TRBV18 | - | CASSPLGSAVDTQYF | TGTGCCAGCTCACCACTGGGTAGCGCTGTAGATACGCAGTATTTT
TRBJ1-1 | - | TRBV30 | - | CAWSVDWGGNTEAFF | TGTGCCTGGAGTGTAGATTGGGGAGGGAACACTGAAGCTTTCTTT
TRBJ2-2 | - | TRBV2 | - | CASNPNTGELFF | TGTGCCAGTAACCCGAACACCGGGGAGCTGTTTTTT
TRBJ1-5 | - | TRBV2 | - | CASSERGGEPPQHF | TGTGCCAGCAGTGAAAGGGGGGGAGAGCCGCCCCAGCATTTT
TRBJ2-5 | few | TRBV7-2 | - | CASSPDRPRETQYF | TGTGCCAGCAGCCCCGACAGGCCTAGGGAGACCCAGTACTTC
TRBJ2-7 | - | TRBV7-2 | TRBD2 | CASSPKRGPYEQYF | TGTGCCAGCAGCCCGAAGCGGGGCCCCTACGAGCAGTACTTC
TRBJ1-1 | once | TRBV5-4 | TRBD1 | CASSPGTGAMNTEAFF | TGTGCCAGCAGCCCCGGGACAGGGGCGATGAACACTGAAGCTTTCTTT
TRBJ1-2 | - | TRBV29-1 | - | CSVQAGGGYGYTF | TGCAGCGTTCAGGCGGGGGGCGGCTATGGCTACACCTTC
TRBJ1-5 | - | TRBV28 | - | CASSSPTLSNQPQHF | TGTGCCAGCAGTTCCCCGACACTCAGCAATCAGCCCCAGCATTTT
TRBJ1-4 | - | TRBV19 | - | CASSGRYEKLFF | TGTGCCAGTAGTGGGCGGTATGAAAAACTGTTTTTT
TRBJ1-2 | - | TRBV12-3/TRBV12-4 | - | CASSLANYGYTF | TGTGCCAGCAGCTTAGCTAACTATGGCTACACCTTC
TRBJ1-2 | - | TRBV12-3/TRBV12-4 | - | CASSLDGWGGYTF | TGTGCCAGCAGTTTGGACGGTTGGGGTGGCTACACCTTC
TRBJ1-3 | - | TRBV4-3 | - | CASSQFSTAASGNTIYF | TGCGCCAGCAGCCAATTCTCGACGGCCGCCTCTGGAAACACCATATATTTT
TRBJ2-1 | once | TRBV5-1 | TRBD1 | CASSLALEQGRKTYNEQFF | TGCGCCAGCAGCTTGGCCCTTGAACAGGGGCGGAAAACCTACAATGAGCAGTTCTTC
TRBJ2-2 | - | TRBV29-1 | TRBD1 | CSVTGGAGTGELFF | TGCAGCGTGACAGGGGGCGCTGGCACCGGGGAGCTGTTTTTT
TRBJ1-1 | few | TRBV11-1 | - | CASSLRRETGFEAFF | TGTGCCAGCAGCCTCCGGAGAGAAACAGGGTTTGAAGCTTTCTTT
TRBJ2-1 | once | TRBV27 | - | CASRWGDGNEQFF | TGTGCCAGTCGGTGGGGAGATGGCAATGAGCAGTTCTTC
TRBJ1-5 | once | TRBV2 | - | CASRGAGYSNQPQHF | TGTGCCAGCAGGGGGGCCGGCTATAGCAATCAGCCCCAGCATTTT
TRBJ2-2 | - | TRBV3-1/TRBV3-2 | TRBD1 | CASSRLRTGANTGELFF | TGTGCCAGCAGCCGTCTCAGGACAGGGGCGAACACCGGGGAGCTGTTTTTT
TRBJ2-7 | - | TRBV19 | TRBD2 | CASSGGGPTIYEQYF | TGTGCCAGTAGCGGCGGGGGGCCCACTATCTACGAGCAGTACTTC
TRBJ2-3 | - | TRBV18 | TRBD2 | CASSPGLAGGDTQYF | TGTGCCAGCTCACCAGGACTAGCGGGGGGAGATACGCAGTATTTT
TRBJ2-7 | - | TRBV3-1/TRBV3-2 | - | CASSQGQGSKAYEQYF | TGTGCCAGCAGCCAAGGTCAAGGTAGCAAGGCCTACGAGCAGTACTTC
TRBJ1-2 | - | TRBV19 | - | CASSIYLESGYTF | TGTGCCAGTAGTATTTATCTGGAGAGTGGCTACACCTTC
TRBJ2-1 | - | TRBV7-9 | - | CASSLNVAGEQFF | TGTGCCAGCAGCTTAAACGTTGCTGGTGAGCAGTTCTTC
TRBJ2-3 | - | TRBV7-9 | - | CASSLGAGGISTDTQYF | TGTGCCAGCAGCTTAGGCGCAGGGGGGATTAGCACAGATACGCAGTATTTT
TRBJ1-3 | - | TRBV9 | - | CASSVGTAGNTIYF | TGTGCCAGCAGCGTTGGGACTGCCGGAAACACCATATATTTT
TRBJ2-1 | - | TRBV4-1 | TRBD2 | CASSRTGTSGRRYNEQFF | TGCGCCAGCAGCAGAACCGGGACTAGCGGGAGGCGGTACAATGAGCAGTTCTTC
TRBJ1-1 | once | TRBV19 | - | CASSIGGGATEAFF | TGTGCCAGTAGTATTGGGGGGGGCGCGACTGAAGCTTTCTTT
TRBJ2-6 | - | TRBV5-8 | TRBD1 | CASSSDYRGSGANVLTF | TGTGCCAGCAGCTCCGACTACAGGGGGTCGGGGGCCAACGTCCTGACTTTC
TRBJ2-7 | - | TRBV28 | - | CASNLNLAYEQYF | TGTGCCAGCAATCTTAACCTAGCCTACGAGCAGTACTTC
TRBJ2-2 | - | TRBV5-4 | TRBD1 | CASSPGTANTGELFF | TGTGCCAGCAGCCCCGGGACAGCGAACACCGGGGAGCTGTTTTTT
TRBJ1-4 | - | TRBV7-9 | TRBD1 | CATASRQGGPNEKLFF | TGTGCCACCGCTTCGAGACAGGGGGGCCCTAATGAAAAACTGTTTTTT
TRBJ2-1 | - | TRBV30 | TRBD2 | CAWSVFGLAGRVNEQFF | TGTGCCTGGAGTGTATTTGGACTAGCGGGAAGAGTCAATGAGCAGTTCTTC
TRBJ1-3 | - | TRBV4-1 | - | CASSQDGGSWDTIYF | TGCGCCAGCAGCCAAGATGGAGGGTCCTGGGACACCATATATTTT
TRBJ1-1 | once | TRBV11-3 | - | CASSLFRGAEAFF | TGTGCCAGCAGCTTATTCAGGGGCGCTGAAGCTTTCTTT
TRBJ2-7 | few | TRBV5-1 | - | CASSPPGSKTYEQYF | TGCGCCAGCAGCCCCCCTGGCTCTAAGACCTACGAGCAGTACTTC
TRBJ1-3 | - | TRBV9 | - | CASSVGDTLRNTIYF | TGTGCCAGCAGCGTAGGAGACACCTTACGAAACACCATATATTTT
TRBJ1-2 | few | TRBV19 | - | CASTQTSGDGYTF | TGTGCCAGTACCCAGACCTCAGGGGACGGCTACACCTTC
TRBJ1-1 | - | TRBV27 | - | CASSLYEAGTEAFF | TGTGCCAGCAGTTTATACGAGGCTGGGACTGAAGCTTTCTTT
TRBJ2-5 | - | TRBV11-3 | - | CASSSIETQYF | TGTGCCAGCAGCTCCATTGAGACCCAGTACTTC
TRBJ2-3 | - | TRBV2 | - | CASSERGMGTDTQYF | TGTGCCAGCAGTGAAAGAGGTATGGGCACAGATACGCAGTATTTT
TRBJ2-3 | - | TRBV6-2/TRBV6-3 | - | CASSPQLAPTQYF | TGTGCCAGCAGCCCCCAACTAGCTCCTACGCAGTATTTT
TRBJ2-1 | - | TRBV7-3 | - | CASSLTVDSYNEQFF | TGTGCCAGCAGCTTAACGGTTGACTCCTACAATGAGCAGTTCTTC
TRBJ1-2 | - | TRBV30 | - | CAAVLRGYGYTF | TGTGCCGCAGTGTTAAGGGGCTATGGCTACACCTTC
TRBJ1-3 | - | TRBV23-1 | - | CASISKGTFSGNTIYF | TGCGCCAGCATCTCAAAGGGCACATTCTCTGGAAACACCATATATTTT
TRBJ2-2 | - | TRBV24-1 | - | CATRSTPNTGELFF | TGTGCCACCAGGTCGACCCCGAACACCGGGGAGCTGTTTTTT
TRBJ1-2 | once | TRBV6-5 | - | CASSLQYGYTF | TGTGCCAGCAGTCTACAGTATGGCTACACCTTC
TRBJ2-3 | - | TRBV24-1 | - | CATSDLGGATDTQYF | TGTGCCACCAGTGATTTAGGAGGGGCCACAGATACGCAGTATTTT
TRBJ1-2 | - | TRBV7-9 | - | CASSPRPYGYTF | TGTGCCAGCAGCCCACGGCCCTATGGCTACACCTTC
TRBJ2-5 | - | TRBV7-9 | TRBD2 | CASSRTSGYQETQYF | TGTGCCAGCAGCCGGACTAGCGGATACCAAGAGACCCAGTACTTC
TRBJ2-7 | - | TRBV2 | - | CASRSAGAYEQYF | TGTGCCAGCAGGTCGGCAGGGGCATACGAGCAGTACTTC